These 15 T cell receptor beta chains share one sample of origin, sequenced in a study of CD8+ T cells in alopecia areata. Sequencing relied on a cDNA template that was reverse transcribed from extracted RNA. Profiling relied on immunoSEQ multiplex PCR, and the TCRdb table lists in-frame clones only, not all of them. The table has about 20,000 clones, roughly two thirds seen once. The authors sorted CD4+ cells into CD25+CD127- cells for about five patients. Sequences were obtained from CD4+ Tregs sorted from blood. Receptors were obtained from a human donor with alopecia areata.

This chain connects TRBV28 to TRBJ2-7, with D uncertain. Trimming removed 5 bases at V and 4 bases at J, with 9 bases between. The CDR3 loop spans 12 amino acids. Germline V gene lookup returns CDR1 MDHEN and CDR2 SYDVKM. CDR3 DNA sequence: TGTGCCAGCAGTCTCGGCACGTACGAGCAGTACTTC. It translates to CASSLGTYEQYF.

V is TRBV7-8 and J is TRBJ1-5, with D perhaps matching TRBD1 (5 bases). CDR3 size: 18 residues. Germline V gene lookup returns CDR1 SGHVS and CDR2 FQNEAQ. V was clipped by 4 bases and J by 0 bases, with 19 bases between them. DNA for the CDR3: TGTGCCAGCAGCTCGCCACCAGGGACCCCGTCTAGCAATCAGCCCCAGCATTTT. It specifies CASSSPPGTPSSNQPQHF.

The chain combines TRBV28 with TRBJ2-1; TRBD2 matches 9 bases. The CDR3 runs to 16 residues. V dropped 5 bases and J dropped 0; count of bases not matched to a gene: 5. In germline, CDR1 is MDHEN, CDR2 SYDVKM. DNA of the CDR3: TGTGCCAGCAGTCCACTAGCGGGTCTCTCCTACAATGAGCAGTTCTTC. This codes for CASSPLAGLSYNEQFF.

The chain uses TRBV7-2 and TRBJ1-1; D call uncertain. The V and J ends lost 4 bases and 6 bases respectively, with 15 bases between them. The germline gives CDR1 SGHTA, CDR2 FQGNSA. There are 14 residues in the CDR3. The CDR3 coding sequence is TGTGCCAGCAGCTCCGAAGGAATGAGAGCTGAAGCTTTCTTT. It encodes CASSSEGMRAEAFF.

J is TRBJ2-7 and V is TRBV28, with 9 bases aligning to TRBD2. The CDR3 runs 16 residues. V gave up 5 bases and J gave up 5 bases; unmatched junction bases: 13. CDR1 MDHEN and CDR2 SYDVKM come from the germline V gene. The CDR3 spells CASSPSGLARRHEQYF. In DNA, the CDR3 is TGTGCCAGCAGTCCTTCAGGACTAGCGCGCCGTCACGAGCAGTACTTC.

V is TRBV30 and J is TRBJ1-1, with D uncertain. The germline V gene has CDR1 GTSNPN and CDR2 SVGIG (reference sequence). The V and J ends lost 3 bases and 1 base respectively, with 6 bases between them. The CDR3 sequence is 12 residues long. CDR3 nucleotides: TGTGCCTGGAGAGGCGGGAACACTGAAGCTTTCTTT. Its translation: CAWRGGNTEAFF.

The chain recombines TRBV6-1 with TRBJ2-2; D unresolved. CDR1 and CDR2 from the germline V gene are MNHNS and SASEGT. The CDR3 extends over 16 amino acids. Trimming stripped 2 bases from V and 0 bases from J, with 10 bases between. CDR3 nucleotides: TGTGCCAGCAGTGAAATGGTACTAACGAACACCGGGGAGCTGTTTTTT. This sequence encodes CASSEMVLTNTGELFF.

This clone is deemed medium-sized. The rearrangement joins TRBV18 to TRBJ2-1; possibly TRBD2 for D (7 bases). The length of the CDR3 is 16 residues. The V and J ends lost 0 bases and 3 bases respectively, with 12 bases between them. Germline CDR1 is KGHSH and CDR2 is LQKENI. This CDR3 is CASSPPWGGHYNEQFF. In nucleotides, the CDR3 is TGTGCCAGCTCACCACCGTGGGGGGGCCACTACAATGAGCAGTTCTTC. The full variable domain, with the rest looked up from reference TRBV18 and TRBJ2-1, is NAGVMQNPRHLVRRRGQEARLRCSPMKGHSHVYWYRQLPEEGLKFMVYLQKENIIDESGMPKERFSAEFPKEGPSILRIQQVVRGDSAAYFCASSPPWGGHYNEQFFGPGTRLTVL.

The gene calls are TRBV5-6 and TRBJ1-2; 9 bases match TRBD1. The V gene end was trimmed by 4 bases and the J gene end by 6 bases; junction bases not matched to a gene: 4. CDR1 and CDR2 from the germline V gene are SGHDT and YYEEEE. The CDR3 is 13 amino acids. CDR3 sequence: CASSRGQGDGYTF. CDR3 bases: TGTGCCAGCAGCCGGGGACAGGGAGATGGCTACACCTTC.

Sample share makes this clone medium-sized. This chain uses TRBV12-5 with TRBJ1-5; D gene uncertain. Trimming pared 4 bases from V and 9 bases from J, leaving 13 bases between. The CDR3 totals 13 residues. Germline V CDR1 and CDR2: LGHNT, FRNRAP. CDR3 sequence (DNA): TGTGCTAGTGGTTCCCTCGAGATTCGGCCCCAGCATTTT. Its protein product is CASGSLEIRPQHF.

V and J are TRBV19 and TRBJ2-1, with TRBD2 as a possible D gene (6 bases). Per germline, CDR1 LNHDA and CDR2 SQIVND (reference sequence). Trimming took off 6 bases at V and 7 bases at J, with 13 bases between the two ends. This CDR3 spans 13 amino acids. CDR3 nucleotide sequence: TGTGCCAGTAGCACGGGACTTCCGAATGAGCAGTTCTTC. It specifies CASSTGLPNEQFF. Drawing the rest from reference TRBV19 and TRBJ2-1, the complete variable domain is DGGITQSPKYLFRKEGQNVTLSCEQNLNHDAMYWYRQDPGQGLRLIYYSQIVNDFQKGDIAEGYSVSREKKESFPLTVTSAQKNPTAFYLCASSTGLPNEQFFGPGTRLTVL.

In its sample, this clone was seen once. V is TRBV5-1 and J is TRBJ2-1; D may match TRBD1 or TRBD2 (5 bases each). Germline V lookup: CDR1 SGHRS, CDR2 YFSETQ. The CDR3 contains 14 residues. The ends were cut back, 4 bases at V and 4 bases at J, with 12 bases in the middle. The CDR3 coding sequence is TGCGCCAGCAGCACCGGGACGCATTACAATGAGCAGTTCTTC. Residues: CASSTGTHYNEQFF.

This CDR3 is CASSLALGETQYF. CDR3 DNA sequence: TGCGCCAGCAGCTTAGCCCTAGGGGAGACCCAGTACTTC. The chain employs TRBV5-1 and TRBJ2-5; no reliable D call. Trimming removed 2 bases at V and 5 bases at J, with 10 bases between. The germline V gene encodes CDR1 SGHRS and CDR2 YFSETQ. This CDR3 comprises 13 residues.

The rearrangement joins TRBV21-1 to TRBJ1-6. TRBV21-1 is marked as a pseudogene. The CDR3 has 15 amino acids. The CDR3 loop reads CASCDPRVSNSPLHF. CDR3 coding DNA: TGTGCCAGCTGCGATCCTCGGGTTTCTAATTCACCCCTCCACTTT.

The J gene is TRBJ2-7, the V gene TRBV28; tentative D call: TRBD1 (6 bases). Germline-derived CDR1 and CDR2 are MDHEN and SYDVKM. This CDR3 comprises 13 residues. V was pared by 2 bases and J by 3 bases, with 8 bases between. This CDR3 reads CASSLGRGYEQYF. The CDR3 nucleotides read TGTGCCAGCAGTTTAGGCAGGGGCTACGAGCAGTACTTC.